The 8 T cell receptor beta chains listed next were all sequenced from one sample in a study of T cell responses to AZD1222 COVID-19 vaccine. Clones were sequenced by immunoSEQ multiplex PCR, and TCRdb holds only the in-frame ones, with some missing. This table holds about 150,000 clones, about 91% found once. Here the sequenced sample was peripheral blood, taken on day 0 of AZD1222 vaccination. These receptor sequences come from an adult in good health.

The chain carries TRBV6-4 and TRBJ2-1; D gene unclear. With 0 bases removed from V and 9 bases from J, the gap between germline ends came to 6 bases. Germline V CDR1 and CDR2: MRHNA, SNTAGT. The CDR3 has 12 amino acids. CDR3 nucleotides: TGTGCCAGCAGTGACTCGGGGATTGAGCAGTTCTTC. Residues: CASSDSGIEQFF.

V and J are TRBV27 and TRBJ1-6; maybe TRBD1 (5 bases). V lost 3 bases, J lost 7 bases, and 16 bases lay in between. CDR3 length equals 16 residues. Germline values: CDR1 MNHEY, CDR2 SMNVEV (reference sequence). The chain's CDR3 is CASSFSSGTANSPLHF. Written as DNA, the CDR3 is TGTGCCAGCAGTTTCTCCTCCGGGACGGCCAATTCACCCCTCCACTTT.

The chain carries TRBV7-6 and TRBJ2-1; no definite D call. CDR3 length: 11 amino acids. V shed 5 bases and J shed 6 bases, with 5 bases lying between them. Germline CDR1 SGHVS, CDR2 FNYEAQ. In DNA, the CDR3 is TGTGCCAGCAGCCAAAGCAATGAGCAGTTCTTC. It is translated as CASSQSNEQFF.

V and J are TRBV3-1 (or the pseudogene TRBV3-2) and TRBJ2-1, with D possibly matching TRBD1 (6 bases). The CDR3 length is 14 residues. V lost 0 bases and J lost 8, with 11 bases in between. The germline gives CDR1 LGHDT, CDR2 YNNKEL (reference sequence). In DNA, the CDR3 is TGTGCCAGCAGCCAAGAATTGGCAGGGGATGAGCAGTTCTTC. It encodes CASSQELAGDEQFF.

J is TRBJ1-6 and V is TRBV28; D call uncertain. Germline-derived CDR1 and CDR2 are MDHEN and SYDVKM. This CDR3 spans 15 amino acids. V lost 6 bases and J 4 bases, leaving 13 bases between the germline ends. CDR3 region: CASSAPGGYNSPLHF. DNA for the CDR3: TGTGCCAGCAGCGCTCCCGGAGGATATAATTCACCCCTCCACTTT. The entire variable domain, with the rest obtained from reference TRBV28 and TRBJ1-6, is as follows: DVKVTQSSRYLVKRTGEKVFLECVQDMDHENMFWYRQDPGLGLRLIYFSYDVKMKEKGDIPEGYSVSREKKERFSLILESASTNQTSMYLCASSAPGGYNSPLHFGNGTRLTVT.

V gene TRBV11-2 combines with J gene TRBJ2-7, with 7 bases fitting TRBD1. The CDR3 covers 15 residues. Germline CDR1 reads SGHAT; CDR2 reads FQNNGV. Trimming removed 5 bases from V and 6 bases from J; junction bases left unmatched: 13. CDR3 in DNA: TGTGCCAGCAGCCACAGGGGTCCGGGGTTAGGCGAGCAGTACTTC. This gives the protein CASSHRGPGLGEQYF.

Here the CDR3 DNA reads TGTGCCAGCAGTTTCAGGCCTAGCGGCCCCCCGGGGGAGCAGTACTTC. As protein: CASSFRPSGPPGEQYF. The rearrangement joins TRBV6-5 to TRBJ2-7, with 7 bases lining up with TRBD2. Germline CDR1 MNHEY, CDR2 SVGAGI. The V and J ends lost 4 bases and 7 bases, in that order; junction bases with no gene match: 16. The CDR3 is 16 residues long.

The CDR3 region has the DNA TGCAGCGCCACAGGGGCCGGGGGCACCATATATTTT. Translated: CSATGAGGTIYF. The V and J genes are TRBV29-1 and TRBJ1-3; 7 bases are shared with TRBD1. J gave up 9 bases and V 7 bases, and 9 bases lay outside the gene matches. The CDR3 loop spans 12 amino acids. Germline V CDR1 and CDR2: SQVTM, ANQGSEA. Full variable domain (outside the CDR3, taken from reference TRBV29-1 and TRBJ1-3): SAVISQKPSRDICQRGTSLTIQCQVDSQVTMMFWYRQQPGQSLTLIATANQGSEATYESGFVIDKFPISRPNLTFSTLTVSNMSPEDSSIYLCSATGAGGTIYFGEGSWLTVV.